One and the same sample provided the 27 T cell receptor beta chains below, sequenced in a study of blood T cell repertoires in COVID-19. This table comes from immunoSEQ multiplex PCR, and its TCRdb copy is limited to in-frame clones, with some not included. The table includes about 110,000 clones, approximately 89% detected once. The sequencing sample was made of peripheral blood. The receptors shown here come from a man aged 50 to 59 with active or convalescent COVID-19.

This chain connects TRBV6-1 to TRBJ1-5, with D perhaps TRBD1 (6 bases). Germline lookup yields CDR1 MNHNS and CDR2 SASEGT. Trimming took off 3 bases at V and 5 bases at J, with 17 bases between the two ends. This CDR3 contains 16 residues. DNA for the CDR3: TGTGCCAGCAGTGACGACCCCGGGGGGGCATATCAGCCCCAGCATTTT. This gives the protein CASSDDPGGAYQPQHF.

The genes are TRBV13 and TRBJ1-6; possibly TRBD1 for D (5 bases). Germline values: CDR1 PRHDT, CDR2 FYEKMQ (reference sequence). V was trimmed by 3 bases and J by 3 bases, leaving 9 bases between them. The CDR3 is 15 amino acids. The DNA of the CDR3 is TGTGCCAGCAGCTTCCGACAGTTCTATAATTCACCCCTCCACTTT. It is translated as CASSFRQFYNSPLHF.

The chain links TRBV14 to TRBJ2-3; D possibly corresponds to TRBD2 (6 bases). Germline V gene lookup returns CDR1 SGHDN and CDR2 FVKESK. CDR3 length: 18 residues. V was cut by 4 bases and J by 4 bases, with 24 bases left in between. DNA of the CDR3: TGTGCCAGCAGCCCCACCAGGTTGACGGGAGTATTCGCAGATACGCAGTATTTT. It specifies CASSPTRLTGVFADTQYF.

As DNA, the CDR3 is TGTGCCAGCAGTTTACGGGACAGGGAAGCTTTCTTT. Its protein product is CASSLRDREAFF. This chain joins TRBV28 and TRBJ1-1, with 8 bases identical to TRBD1. This CDR3 is 12 amino acids long. The V segment lost 2 bases and the J segment 8 bases; nucleotides outside the gene matches: 1. The germline V gene has CDR1 MDHEN and CDR2 SYDVKM.

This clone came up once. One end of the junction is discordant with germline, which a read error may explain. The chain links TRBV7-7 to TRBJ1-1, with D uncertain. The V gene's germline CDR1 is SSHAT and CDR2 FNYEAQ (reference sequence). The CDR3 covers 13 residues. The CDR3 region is CASSLGHNTEAFF. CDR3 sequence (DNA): TGTGCTAGCAGCTTGGGCCATAACACTGAAGCTTTCTTT.

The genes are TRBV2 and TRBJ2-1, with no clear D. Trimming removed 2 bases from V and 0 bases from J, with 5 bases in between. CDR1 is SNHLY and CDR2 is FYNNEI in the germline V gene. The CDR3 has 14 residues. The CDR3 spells CASSETGSYNEQFF. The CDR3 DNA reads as TGTGCCAGCAGTGAAACCGGCTCCTACAATGAGCAGTTCTTC.

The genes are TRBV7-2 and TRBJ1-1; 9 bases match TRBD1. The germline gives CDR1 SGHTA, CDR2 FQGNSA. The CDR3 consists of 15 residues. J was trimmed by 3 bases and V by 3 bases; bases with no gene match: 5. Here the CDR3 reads CASSFGDREYTEAFF. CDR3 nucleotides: TGTGCCAGCAGCTTTGGGGACAGGGAGTACACTGAAGCTTTCTTT.

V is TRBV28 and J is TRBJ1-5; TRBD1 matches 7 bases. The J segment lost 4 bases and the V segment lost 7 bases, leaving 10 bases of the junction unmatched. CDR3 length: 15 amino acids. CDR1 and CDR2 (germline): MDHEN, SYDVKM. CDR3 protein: CASIQQGLGNQPQHF. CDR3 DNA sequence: TGTGCCAGCATTCAACAGGGGCTGGGTAATCAGCCCCAGCATTTT.

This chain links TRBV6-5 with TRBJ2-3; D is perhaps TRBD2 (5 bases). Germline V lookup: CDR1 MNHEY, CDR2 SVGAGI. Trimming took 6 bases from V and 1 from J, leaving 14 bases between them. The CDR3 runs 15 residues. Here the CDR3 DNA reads TGTGCCAGCAGACCCCCCAGCGGTGGCACAGATACGCAGTATTTT. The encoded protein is CASRPPSGGTDTQYF.

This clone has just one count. The CDR3 reads CASSLLAGGAYEQYF. CDR3 bases: TGTGCCAGCAGCTTACTAGCGGGAGGGGCGTACGAGCAGTACTTC. The J gene is TRBJ2-7, the V gene TRBV7-2; 12 bases align to TRBD2. Per the germline V gene, CDR1 is SGHTA and CDR2 is FQGNSA. This CDR3 comprises 15 residues. V dropped 2 bases and J dropped 4; count of bases not matched to a gene: 3. Complete variable domain (other parts from reference TRBV7-2 and TRBJ2-7): GAGVSQSPSNKVTEKGKDVELRCDPISGHTALYWYRQSLGQGLEFLIYFQGNSAPDKSGLPSDRFSAERTGGSVSTLTIQRTQQEDSAVYLCASSLLAGGAYEQYFGPGTRLTVT.

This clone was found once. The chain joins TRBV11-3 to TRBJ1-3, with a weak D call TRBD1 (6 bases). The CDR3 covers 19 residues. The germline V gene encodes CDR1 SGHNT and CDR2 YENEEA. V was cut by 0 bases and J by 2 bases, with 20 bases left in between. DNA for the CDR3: TGTGCCAGCAGCTTAGATTCGACAGGTCGGCAGGGAACTGGAAACACCATATATTTT. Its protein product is CASSLDSTGRQGTGNTIYF.

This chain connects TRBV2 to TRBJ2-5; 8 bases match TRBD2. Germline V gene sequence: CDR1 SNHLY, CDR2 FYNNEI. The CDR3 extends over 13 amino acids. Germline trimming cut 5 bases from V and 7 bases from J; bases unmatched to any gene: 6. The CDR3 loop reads CASSLAGSGTQYF. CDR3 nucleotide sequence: TGTGCCAGCAGTTTAGCGGGATCTGGGACCCAGTACTTC.

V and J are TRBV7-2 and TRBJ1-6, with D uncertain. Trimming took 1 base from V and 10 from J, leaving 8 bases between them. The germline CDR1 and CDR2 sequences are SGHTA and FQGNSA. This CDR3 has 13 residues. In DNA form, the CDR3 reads TGTGCCAGCAGCTTAGGGGCAGGATCACCCCTCCACTTT. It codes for CASSLGAGSPLHF.

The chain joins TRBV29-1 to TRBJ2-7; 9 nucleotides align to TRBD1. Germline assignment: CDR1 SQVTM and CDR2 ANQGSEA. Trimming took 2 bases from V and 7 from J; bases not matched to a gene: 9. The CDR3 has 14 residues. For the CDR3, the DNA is TGCAGCGTTGAAAGGACAGGGGCACGAGGAGAGCAGTACTTC. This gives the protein CSVERTGARGEQYF.

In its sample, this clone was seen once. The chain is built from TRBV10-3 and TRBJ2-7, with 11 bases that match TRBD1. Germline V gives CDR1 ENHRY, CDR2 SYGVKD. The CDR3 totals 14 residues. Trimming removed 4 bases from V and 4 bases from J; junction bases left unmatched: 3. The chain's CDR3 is CAISGGQGVYEQYF. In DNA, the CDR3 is TGTGCCATCAGTGGGGGACAGGGGGTATACGAGCAGTACTTC.

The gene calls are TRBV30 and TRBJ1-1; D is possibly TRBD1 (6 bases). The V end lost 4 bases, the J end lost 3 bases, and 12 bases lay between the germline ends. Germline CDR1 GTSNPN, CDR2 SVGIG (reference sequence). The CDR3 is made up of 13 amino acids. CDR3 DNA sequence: TGTGCCTGGACCATACAGGGTCACACTGAAGCTTTCTTT. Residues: CAWTIQGHTEAFF.

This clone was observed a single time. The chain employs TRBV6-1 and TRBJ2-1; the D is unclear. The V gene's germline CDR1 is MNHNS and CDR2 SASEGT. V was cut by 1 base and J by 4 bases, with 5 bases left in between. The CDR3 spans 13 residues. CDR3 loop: CASSEVRYNEQFF. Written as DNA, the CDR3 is TGTGCCAGCAGTGAAGTCAGGTACAATGAGCAGTTCTTC.

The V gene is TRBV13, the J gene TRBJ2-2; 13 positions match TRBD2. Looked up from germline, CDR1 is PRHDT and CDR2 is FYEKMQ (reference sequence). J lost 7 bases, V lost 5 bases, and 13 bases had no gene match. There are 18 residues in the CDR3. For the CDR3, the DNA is TGTGCCAGCAGCCAACTCGGACTAGCGGGAGAGGGGGACGGGGAGCTGTTTTTT. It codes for CASSQLGLAGEGDGELFF.

The CDR3 DNA follows: TGTGCCAGCAGGCTGACAGACAATGAGCAGTTCTTC. Translated: CASRLTDNEQFF. The rearrangement joins TRBV28 to TRBJ2-1; D is perhaps TRBD1 (5 bases). The CDR3 runs 12 residues. CDR1 is MDHEN, CDR2 SYDVKM, per germline. Trimming took 6 bases from V and 5 from J, leaving 8 bases between them.

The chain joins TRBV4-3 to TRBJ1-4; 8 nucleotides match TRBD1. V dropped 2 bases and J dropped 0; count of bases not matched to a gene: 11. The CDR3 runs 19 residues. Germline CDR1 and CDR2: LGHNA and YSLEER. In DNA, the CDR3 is TGCGCCAGCAGCCAATTCTTGCCGGCAGGGGGCACAACTAATGAAAAACTGTTTTTT. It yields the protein CASSQFLPAGGTTNEKLFF.

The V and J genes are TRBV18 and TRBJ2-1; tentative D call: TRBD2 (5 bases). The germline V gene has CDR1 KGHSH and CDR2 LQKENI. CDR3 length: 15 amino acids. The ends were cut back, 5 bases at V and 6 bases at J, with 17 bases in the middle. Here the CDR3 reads CASSYGVDQSNEQFF. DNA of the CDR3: TGTGCCAGCTCATACGGGGTCGACCAGTCCAATGAGCAGTTCTTC.

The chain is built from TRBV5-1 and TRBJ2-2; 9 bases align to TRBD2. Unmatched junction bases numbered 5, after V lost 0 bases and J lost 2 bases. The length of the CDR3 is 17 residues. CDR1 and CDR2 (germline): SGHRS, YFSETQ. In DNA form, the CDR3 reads TGCGCCAGCAGCTTGGTGGCGGGAGGGCTCAACACCGGGGAGCTGTTTTTT. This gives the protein CASSLVAGGLNTGELFF.

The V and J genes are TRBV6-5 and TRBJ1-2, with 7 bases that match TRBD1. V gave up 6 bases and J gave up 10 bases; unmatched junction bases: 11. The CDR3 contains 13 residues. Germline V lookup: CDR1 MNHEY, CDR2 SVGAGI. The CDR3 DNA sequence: TGTGCCAGCAGCGTGGGACAGAGCTACGACTACACCTTC. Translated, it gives CASSVGQSYDYTF.

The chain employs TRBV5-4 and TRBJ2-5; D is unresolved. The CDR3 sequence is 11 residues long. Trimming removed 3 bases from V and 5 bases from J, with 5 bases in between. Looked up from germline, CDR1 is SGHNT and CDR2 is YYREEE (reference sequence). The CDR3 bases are TGTGCCAGCAGCTCCGGGGAGACCCAGTACTTC. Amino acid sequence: CASSSGETQYF.

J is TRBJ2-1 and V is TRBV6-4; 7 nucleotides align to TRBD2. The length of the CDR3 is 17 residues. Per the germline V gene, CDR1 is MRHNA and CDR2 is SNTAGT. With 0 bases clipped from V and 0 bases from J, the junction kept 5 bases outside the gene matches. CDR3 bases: TGTGCCAGCAGTGACTCTATAGCGGGTAGCTCCTACAATGAGCAGTTCTTC. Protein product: CASSDSIAGSSYNEQFF.

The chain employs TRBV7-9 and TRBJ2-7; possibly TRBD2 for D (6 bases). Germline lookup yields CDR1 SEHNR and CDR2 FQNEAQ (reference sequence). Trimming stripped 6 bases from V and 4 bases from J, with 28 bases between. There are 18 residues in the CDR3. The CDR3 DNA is TGTGCCAGCAGTCCCACGGTTTCAGGGAGGTTCCCCTTTTACGAGCAGTACTTC. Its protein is CASSPTVSGRFPFYEQYF.

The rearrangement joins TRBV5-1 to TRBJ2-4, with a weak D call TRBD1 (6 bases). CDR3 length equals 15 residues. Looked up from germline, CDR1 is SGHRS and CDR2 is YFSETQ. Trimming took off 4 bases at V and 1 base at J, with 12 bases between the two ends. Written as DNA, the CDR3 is TGCGCCAGCAGCCCAGGGGATAGGGCCAAAAACATTCAGTACTTC. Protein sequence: CASSPGDRAKNIQYF.